The T cell receptor beta chain described here comes from a study of cytomegalovirus exposure and HLA in healthy donors. Overall study results and limits: Accurate predictions that matched the HLA-A and HLA-B alleles of most subjects were reportedly made from TCR beta sequences.

Germline V gene sequence: CDR1 SGHRS, CDR2 YFSETQ. V was cut by 1 base and J by 5 bases, with 12 bases left in between. This CDR3 region has 14 residues. The PCR employed 60 Vbeta primers together with 13 Jbeta primers. Produced via immunoSEQ multiplex PCR; TCRdb's table is partial and in-frame only. Of approximately 100,000 clones in the sample, around 9.1% are singletons; the top ten hold 5.8%. This clone has only a few counts. Its target is not known. The receptor was derived from a man between 35 and 55 years old in good health and CMV-seropositive. The chain combines TRBV5-1 with TRBJ2-5; D perhaps matches TRBD2 (6 bases). The sample consisted of PBMCs. The CDR3 spells CASSLTGTPETQYF. The CDR3 DNA reads as TGCGCCAGCAGCTTGACCGGGACTCCGGAGACCCAGTACTTC.